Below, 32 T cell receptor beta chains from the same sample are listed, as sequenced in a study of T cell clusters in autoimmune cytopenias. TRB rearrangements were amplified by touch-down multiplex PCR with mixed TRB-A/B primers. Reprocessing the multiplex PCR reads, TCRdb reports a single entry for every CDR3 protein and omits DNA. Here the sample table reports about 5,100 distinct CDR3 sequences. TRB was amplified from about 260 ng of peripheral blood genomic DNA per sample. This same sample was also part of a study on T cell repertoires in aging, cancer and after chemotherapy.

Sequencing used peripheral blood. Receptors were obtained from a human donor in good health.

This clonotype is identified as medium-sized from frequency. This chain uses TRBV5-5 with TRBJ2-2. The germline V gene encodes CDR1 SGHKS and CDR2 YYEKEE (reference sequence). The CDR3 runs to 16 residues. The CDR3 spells CASSLASGANTGELFF.

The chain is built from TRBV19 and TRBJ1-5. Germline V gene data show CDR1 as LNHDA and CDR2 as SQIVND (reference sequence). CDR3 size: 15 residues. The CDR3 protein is CASSRTILVKQPQHF. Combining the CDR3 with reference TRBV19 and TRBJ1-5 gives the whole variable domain DGGITQSPKYLFRKEGQNVTLSCEQNLNHDAMYWYRQDPGQGLRLIYYSQIVNDFQKGDIAEGYSVSREKKESFPLTVTSAQKNPTAFYLCASSRTILVKQPQHFGDGTRLSIL.

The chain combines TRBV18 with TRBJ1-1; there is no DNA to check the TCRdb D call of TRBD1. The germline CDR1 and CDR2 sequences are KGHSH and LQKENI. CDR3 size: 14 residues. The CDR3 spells CASSHQPGNTEAFF.

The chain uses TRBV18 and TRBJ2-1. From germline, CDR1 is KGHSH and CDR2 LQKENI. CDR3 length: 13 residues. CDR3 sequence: CASSPGLYNEQFF.

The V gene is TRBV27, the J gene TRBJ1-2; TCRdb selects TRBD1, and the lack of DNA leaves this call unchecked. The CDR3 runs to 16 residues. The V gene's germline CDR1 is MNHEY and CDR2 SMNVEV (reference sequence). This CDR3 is CASSFSMGQGVGGYTF.

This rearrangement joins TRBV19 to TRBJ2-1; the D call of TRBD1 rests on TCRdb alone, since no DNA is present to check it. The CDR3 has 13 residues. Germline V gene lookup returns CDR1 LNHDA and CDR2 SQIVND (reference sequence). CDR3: CASRDIGVNEQFF.

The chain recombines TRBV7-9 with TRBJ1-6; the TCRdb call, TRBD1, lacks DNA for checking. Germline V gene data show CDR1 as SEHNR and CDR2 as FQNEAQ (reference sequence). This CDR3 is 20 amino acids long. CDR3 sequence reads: CASSLGLLARGGVDNSPLHF.

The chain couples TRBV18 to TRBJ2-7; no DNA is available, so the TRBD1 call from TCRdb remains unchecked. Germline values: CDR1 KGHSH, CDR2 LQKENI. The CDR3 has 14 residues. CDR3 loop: CASSPKTGTYEQYF.

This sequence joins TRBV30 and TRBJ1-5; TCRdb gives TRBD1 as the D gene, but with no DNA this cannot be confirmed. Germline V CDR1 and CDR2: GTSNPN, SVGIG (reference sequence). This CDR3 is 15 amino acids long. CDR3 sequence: CAWGAGGSSRQPQHF. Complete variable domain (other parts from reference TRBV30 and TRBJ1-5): SQTIHQWPATLVQPVGSPLSLECTVEGTSNPNLYWYRQAAGRGLQLLFYSVGIGQISSEVPQNLSASRPQDRQFILSSKKLLLSDSGFYLCAWGAGGSSRQPQHFGDGTRLSIL.

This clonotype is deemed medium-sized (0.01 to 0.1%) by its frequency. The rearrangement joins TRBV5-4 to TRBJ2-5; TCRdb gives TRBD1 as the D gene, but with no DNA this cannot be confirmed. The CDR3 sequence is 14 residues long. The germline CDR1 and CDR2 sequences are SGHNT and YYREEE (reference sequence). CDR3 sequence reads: CAAGDGTLGETQYF.

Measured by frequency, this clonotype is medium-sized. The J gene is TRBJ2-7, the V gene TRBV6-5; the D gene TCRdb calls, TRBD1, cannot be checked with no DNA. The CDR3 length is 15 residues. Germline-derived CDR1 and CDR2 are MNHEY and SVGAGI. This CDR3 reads CASSYGAGAPYEQYF.

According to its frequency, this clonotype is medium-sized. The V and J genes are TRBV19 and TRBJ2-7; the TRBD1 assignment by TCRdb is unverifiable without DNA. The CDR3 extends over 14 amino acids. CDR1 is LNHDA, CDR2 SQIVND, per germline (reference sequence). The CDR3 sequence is CASSPWDGVYEQYF.

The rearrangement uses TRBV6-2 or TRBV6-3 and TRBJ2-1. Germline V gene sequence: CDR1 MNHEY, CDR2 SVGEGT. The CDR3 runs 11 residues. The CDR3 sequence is CASSLRIEQFF.

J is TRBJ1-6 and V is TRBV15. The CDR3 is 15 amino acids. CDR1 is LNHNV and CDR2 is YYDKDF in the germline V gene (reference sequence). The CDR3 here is CATSPSGGLDSPLHF.

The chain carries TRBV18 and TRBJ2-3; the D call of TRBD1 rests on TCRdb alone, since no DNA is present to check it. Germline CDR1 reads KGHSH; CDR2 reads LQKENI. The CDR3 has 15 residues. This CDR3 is CASSPLGQRTDTQYF. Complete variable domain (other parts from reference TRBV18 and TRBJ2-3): NAGVMQNPRHLVRRRGQEARLRCSPMKGHSHVYWYRQLPEEGLKFMVYLQKENIIDESGMPKERFSAEFPKEGPSILRIQQVVRGDSAAYFCASSPLGQRTDTQYFGPGTRLTVL.

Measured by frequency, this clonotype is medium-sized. The CDR3 is CAWSVEWANRDYGYTF. This chain joins TRBV30 and TRBJ1-2; no DNA is available, so the TRBD1 call from TCRdb remains unchecked. This CDR3 contains 16 residues. The germline gives CDR1 GTSNPN, CDR2 SVGIG (reference sequence). The variable domain in full, with the rest retrieved from reference TRBV30 and TRBJ1-2, is SQTIHQWPATLVQPVGSPLSLECTVEGTSNPNLYWYRQAAGRGLQLLFYSVGIGQISSEVPQNLSASRPQDRQFILSSKKLLLSDSGFYLCAWSVEWANRDYGYTFGSGTRLTVV.

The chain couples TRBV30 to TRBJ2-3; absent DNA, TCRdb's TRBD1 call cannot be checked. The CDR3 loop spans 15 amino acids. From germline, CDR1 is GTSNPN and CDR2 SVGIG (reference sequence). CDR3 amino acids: CAWSVLGDNTDTQYF.

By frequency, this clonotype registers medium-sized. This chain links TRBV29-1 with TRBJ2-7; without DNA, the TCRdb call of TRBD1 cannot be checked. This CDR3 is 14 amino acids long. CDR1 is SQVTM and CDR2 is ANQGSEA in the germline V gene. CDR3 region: CSVALQGATYEQYF.

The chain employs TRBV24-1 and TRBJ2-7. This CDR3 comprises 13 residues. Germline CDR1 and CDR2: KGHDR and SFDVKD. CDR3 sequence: CATSDLHSYEQYF.

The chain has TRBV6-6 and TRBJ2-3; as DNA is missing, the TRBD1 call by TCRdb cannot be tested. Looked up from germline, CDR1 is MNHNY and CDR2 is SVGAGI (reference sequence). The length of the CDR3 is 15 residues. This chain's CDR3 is CASRDPGARTDTQYF.

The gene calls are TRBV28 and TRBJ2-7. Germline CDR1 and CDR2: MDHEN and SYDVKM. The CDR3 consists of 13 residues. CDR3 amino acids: CASSLMGTYEQYF.

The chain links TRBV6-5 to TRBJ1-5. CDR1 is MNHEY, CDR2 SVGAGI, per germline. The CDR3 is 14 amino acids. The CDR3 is CASSFRGSNQPQHF.

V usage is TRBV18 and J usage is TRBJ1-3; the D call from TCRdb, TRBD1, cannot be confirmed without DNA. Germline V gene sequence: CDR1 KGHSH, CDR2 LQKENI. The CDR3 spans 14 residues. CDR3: CASSPATGGNTIYF.

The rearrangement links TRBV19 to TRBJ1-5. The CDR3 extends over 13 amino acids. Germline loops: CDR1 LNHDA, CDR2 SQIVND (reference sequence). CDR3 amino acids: CASSLDPRSTQHF.

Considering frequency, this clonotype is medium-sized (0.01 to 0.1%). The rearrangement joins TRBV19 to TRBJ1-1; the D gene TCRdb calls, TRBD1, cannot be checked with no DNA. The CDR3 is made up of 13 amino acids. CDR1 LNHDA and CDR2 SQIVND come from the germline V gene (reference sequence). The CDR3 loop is CASSIQGNTEAFF.

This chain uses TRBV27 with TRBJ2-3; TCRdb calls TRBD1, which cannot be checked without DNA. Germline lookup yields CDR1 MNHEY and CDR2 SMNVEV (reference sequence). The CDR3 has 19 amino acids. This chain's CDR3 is CASSLSAYLWAGGTDTQYF.

The CDR3 protein is CASSPWAESRAYEQYF. The V and J genes are TRBV7-9 and TRBJ2-7; TCRdb selects TRBD2, and the lack of DNA leaves this call unchecked. Per the germline V gene, CDR1 is SEHNR and CDR2 is FQNEAQ (reference sequence). The CDR3 is made up of 16 amino acids.

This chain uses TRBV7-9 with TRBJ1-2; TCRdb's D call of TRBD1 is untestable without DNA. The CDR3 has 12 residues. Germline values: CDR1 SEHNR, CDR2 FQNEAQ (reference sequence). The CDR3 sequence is CASSSRGAGYTF.

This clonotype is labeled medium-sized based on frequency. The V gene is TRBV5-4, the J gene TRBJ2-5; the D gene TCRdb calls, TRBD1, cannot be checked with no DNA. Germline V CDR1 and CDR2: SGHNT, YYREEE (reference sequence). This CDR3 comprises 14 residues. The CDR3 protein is CASRFWGRQETQYF.

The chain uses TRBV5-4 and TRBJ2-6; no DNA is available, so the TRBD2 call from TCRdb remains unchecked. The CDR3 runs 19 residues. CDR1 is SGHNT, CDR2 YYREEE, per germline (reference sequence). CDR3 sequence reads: CASSLGLAGANSGANVLTF.

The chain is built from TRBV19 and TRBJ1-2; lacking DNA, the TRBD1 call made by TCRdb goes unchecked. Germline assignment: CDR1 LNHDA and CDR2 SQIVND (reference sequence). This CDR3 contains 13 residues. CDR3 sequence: CASSTGGDYGYTF.

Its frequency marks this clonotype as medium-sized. This chain's CDR3 is CATRTWTSGNSYEQYF. V gene TRBV6-5 combines with J gene TRBJ2-7; lacking DNA, the TRBD2 call made by TCRdb goes unchecked. Germline-derived CDR1 and CDR2 are MNHEY and SVGAGI. This CDR3 is built from 16 residues.